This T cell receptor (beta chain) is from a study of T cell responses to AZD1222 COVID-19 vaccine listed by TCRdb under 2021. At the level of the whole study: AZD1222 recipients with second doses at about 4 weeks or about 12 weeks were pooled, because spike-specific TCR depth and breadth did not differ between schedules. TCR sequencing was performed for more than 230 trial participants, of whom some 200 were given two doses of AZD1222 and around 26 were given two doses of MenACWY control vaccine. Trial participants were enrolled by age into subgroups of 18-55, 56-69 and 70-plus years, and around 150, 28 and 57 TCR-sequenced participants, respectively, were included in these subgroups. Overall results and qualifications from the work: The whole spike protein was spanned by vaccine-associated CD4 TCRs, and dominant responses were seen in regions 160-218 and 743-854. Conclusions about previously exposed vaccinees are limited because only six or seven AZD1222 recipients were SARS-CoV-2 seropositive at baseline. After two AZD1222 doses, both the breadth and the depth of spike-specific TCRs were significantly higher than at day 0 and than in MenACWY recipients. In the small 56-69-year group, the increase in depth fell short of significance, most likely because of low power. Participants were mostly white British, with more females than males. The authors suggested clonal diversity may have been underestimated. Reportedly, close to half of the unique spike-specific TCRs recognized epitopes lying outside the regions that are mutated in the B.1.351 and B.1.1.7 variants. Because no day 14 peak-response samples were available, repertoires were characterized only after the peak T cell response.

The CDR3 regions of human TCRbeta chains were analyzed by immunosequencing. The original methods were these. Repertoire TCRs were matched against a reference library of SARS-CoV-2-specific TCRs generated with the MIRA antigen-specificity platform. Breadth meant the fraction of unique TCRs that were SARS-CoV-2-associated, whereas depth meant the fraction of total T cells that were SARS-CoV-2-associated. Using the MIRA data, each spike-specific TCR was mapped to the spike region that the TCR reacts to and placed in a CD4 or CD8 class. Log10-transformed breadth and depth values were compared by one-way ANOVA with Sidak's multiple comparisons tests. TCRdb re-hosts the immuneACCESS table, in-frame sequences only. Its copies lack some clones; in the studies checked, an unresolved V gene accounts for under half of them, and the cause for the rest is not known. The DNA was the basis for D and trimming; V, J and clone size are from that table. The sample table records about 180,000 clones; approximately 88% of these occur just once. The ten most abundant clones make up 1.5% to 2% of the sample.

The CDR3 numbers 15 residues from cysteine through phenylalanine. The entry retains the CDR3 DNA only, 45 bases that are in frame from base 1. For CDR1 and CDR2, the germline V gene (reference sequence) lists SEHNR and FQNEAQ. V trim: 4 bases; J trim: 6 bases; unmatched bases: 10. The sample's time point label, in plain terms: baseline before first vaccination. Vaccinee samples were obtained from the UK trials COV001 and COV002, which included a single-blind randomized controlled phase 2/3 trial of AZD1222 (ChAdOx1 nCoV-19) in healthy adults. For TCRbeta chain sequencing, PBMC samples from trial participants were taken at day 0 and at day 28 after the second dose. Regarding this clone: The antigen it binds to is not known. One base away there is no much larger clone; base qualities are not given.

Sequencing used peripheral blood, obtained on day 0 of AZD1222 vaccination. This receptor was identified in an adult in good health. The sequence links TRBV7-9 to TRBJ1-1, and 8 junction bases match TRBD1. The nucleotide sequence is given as TGTGCCAGCAGCTCTGGACAGGGTTTCATATCTGAAGCTTTCTTT. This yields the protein CASSSGQGFISEAFF.